The source of this T cell receptor beta chain is a study of blood T cell repertoires in COVID-19. V lost 3 bases, J lost 5 bases, and 22 bases lay in between. This CDR3 spans 17 amino acids. The germline V gene encodes CDR1 MNHNS and CDR2 SASEGT. Assay used: immunoSEQ multiplex PCR; TCRdb lists only in-frame clones, some missing. The table has 25,000 to 35,000 clones, around 86% seen once. The material sequenced was peripheral blood. This sequence originates from a human donor in a cohort sampled during active COVID-19. The chain links TRBV6-1 to TRBJ1-2; D not resolved. The DNA of the CDR3 is TGTGCCAGCAGTGACAATCGCAGCGGACCGTGGGAGTATGGCTACACCTTC. Residues: CASSDNRSGPWEYGYTF.